The next 30 T cell receptor beta chains were all read from a single sample in a study of T-cell reconstitution after alpha-beta-depleted transplantation in children. Unique molecular identifiers were incorporated during preparation of the TCRbeta library. One entry per CDR3 protein results from TCRdb running MiXCR on the PCR reads. The repertoire consists of 90,000 to 100,000 distinct CDR3 sequences, with 20% to 30% occurring once and the leading ten covering 20% to 25%. Sequencing used PBMCs, obtained before TCRalphabeta/CD19-depleted stem cell transplant. All receptors come from a boy younger than 10 with acute lymphoblastic leukemia, due to receive a stem cell transplant.

This sequence joins TRBV7-9 and TRBJ2-3; 9 positions agree with TRBD1. The ends lost 2 bases at V and 3 bases at J; junction bases unmatched: 9. CDR1 and CDR2 from the germline V gene are SEHNR and FQNEAQ (reference sequence). The length of the CDR3 is 17 residues. The CDR3 nucleotides read TGTGCCAGCAGCTTAAGTGAATGGGACAGGGATACAGATACGCAGTATTTT. This sequence encodes CASSLSEWDRDTDTQYF.

This clonotype was detected ten times or more. The gene calls are TRBV11-2 and TRBJ2-1; D gene uncertain. V shed 4 bases and J shed 8 bases, with 9 bases lying between them. Looked up from germline, CDR1 is SGHAT and CDR2 is FQNNGV. The CDR3 has 12 residues. The CDR3 region has the DNA TGTGCCAGCAGCTCATACGGATATGAGCAGTTCTTC. Its translation: CASSSYGYEQFF.

The genes are TRBV12-3 or TRBV12-4 and TRBJ2-2; D remains ambiguous. The CDR3 is made up of 12 amino acids. Trimming removed 10 bases from V and 8 bases from J, with 14 bases in between. The CDR3 protein is CATQTPPGELFF. The CDR3 DNA follows: TGTGCCACCCAGACCCCCCCGGGGGAGCTGTTTTTT.

This chain uses TRBV20-1 with TRBJ2-3; possible D gene TRBD2, 5 bases. Between the trimmed V and J ends, which lost 6 bases and 2 bases, there was a span of 15 bases. The CDR3 totals 14 residues. CDR1 is DFQATT and CDR2 is SNEGSKA in the germline V gene (reference sequence). The CDR3 here is CSATPRRVTDTQYF. The CDR3, as DNA: TGCAGTGCCACCCCCCGGCGGGTCACAGATACGCAGTATTTT.

This clonotype was observed a handful of times. The gene calls are TRBV28 and TRBJ1-6, with a possible D match to TRBD1 (5 bases). The germline gives CDR1 MDHEN, CDR2 SYDVKM. Trimming took off 2 bases at V and 6 bases at J, with 8 bases between the two ends. The CDR3 is 14 amino acids. The CDR3 DNA reads as TGTGCCAGCAGTTTAGGGGGGATTAATTCACCCCTCCACTTT. This sequence encodes CASSLGGINSPLHF.

This sequence joins TRBV20-1 and TRBJ2-5, with TRBD2 matching over 7 bases. The CDR3 length is 15 residues. Germline V lookup: CDR1 DFQATT, CDR2 SNEGSKA (reference sequence). J was trimmed by 1 base and V by 2 bases; bases with no gene match: 7. This chain's CDR3 is CSARIPSGRQETQYF. DNA of the CDR3: TGCAGTGCTAGAATTCCTAGCGGCCGCCAAGAGACCCAGTACTTC.

This clonotype was counted ten times or more. This chain links TRBV24-1 with TRBJ1-1; D perhaps matches TRBD1 (5 bases). The CDR3 contains 14 residues. Trimming stripped 4 bases from V and 1 base from J, with 9 bases between. Germline loops: CDR1 KGHDR, CDR2 SFDVKD. The CDR3 DNA reads TGTGCCACCAGTGACTTTACAGGGAACACTGAAGCTTTCTTT. Encoded protein: CATSDFTGNTEAFF.

The chain has TRBV3-1 and TRBJ1-1; D not certain. Germline CDR1 is LGHDT and CDR2 is YNNKEL (reference sequence). Trimming cost V 2 bases and J 8 bases, with 9 bases left between them. This CDR3 has 12 amino acids. For the CDR3, the DNA is TGTGCCAGCAGCCAAAGACCTGAGGAAGCTTTCTTT. It specifies CASSQRPEEAFF.

The V call is TRBV5-6, the J call TRBJ1-2; D unresolved. The V and J ends lost 2 bases and 8 bases respectively, with 19 bases between them. The germline V gene has CDR1 SGHDT and CDR2 YYEEEE. The length of the CDR3 is 15 residues. CDR3 protein: CASSFAPTQAGGYTF. The CDR3 DNA reads TGTGCCAGCAGCTTTGCACCTACCCAGGCAGGAGGCTACACCTTC.

In its sample, this clonotype was seen many times. The V and J genes are TRBV5-1 and TRBJ1-1; TRBD1 might be the D (6 bases). Trimming shortened V by 3 bases and J by 6 bases, and 9 bases separated the two germline ends. The CDR3 contains 12 residues. The germline V gene has CDR1 SGHRS and CDR2 YFSETQ. CDR3 region: CASSSSGAEAFF. In DNA, the CDR3 is TGCGCCAGCAGCTCCTCAGGGGCTGAAGCTTTCTTT.

This clonotype was counted between two and nine times. This rearrangement joins TRBV6-2 or TRBV6-3 to TRBJ2-2, with a possible D match to TRBD2 (5 bases). The CDR3 sequence is 14 residues long. Germline V CDR1 and CDR2: MNHEY, SVGEGT. The V end was cut by 0 bases, the J end by 4 bases, with 6 bases between. CDR3 sequence: CASSYSTSTGELFF. The CDR3 bases are TGTGCCAGCAGTTACTCAACTAGCACCGGGGAGCTGTTTTTT.

This clonotype was observed a handful of times. V and J are TRBV5-1 and TRBJ2-7; 9 bases agree with TRBD2. Germline CDR1 SGHRS, CDR2 YFSETQ. This CDR3 contains 16 residues. Trimming at V came to 0 bases and at J to 0 bases, leaving 4 bases not matched to a gene. Here the CDR3 reads CASSLEPLAGSYEQYF. As DNA, the CDR3 is TGCGCCAGCAGCTTGGAGCCACTAGCGGGCTCCTACGAGCAGTACTTC.

This clonotype was seen a single time. The chain combines TRBV6-1 with TRBJ2-5; D is unresolved. Trimming removed 4 bases from V and 6 bases from J, with 9 bases in between. CDR3 length equals 12 residues. Germline V CDR1 and CDR2: MNHNS, SASEGT. The CDR3 is CASSGSVKTQYF. The CDR3, as DNA: TGTGCCAGCAGTGGTTCGGTAAAGACCCAGTACTTC.

The sample holds many counts of this clonotype. The chain links TRBV27 to TRBJ2-7; 9 nucleotides align to TRBD1. CDR3 length equals 14 residues. With 9 bases clipped from V and 5 bases from J, the junction kept 11 bases outside the gene matches. The germline V gene has CDR1 MNHEY and CDR2 SMNVEV (reference sequence). Here the CDR3 reads CASTSGTGLNEQYF. For the CDR3, the DNA is TGTGCCAGTACGTCCGGGACAGGGTTAAACGAGCAGTACTTC.

The genes are TRBV7-8 and TRBJ1-2; D remains unclear. V lost 5 bases and J lost 0, with 7 bases in between. The CDR3 covers 13 residues. Germline CDR1 is SGHVS and CDR2 is FQNEAQ. This CDR3 is CASSRGPNYGYTF. The CDR3 nucleotides read TGTGCCAGCAGCCGAGGTCCTAACTATGGCTACACCTTC.

There are many counts of this clonotype. The V and J genes are TRBV12-3 or TRBV12-4 and TRBJ2-1, with no clear D. This CDR3 is 14 amino acids long. Deletions cut 5 bases from V and 6 bases from J, with 14 bases between. The CDR3 region has the DNA TGTGCCAGCAGTGTTAGTGTAAGTGGCAATGAGCAGTTCTTC. It specifies CASSVSVSGNEQFF.

This clonotype was seen a few times. This CDR3 is CATSRDLGTDYNEQFF. CDR3 DNA: TGTGCCACCAGCAGAGATCTAGGGACGGATTACAATGAGCAGTTCTTC. The V and J genes are TRBV15 and TRBJ2-1; perhaps D is TRBD1 or TRBD2 (5 bases each). This CDR3 is 16 amino acids long. V gave up 0 bases and J gave up 4 bases, with 13 bases separating them. In germline, CDR1 is LNHNV, CDR2 YYDKDF (reference sequence).

The CDR3 DNA follows: TGTGCCAGCAGTTTCACCGGGACAGACTACACTGAAGCTTTCTTT. Encoded protein: CASSFTGTDYTEAFF. The chain couples TRBV6-5 to TRBJ1-1, with 7 bases fitting TRBD1. CDR1 MNHEY and CDR2 SVGAGI come from the germline V gene. The CDR3 totals 15 residues. The junction had 8 bases not matched to a gene; V was cut back by 4 bases and J by 3 bases.

This clonotype was counted a few times. The rearrangement links TRBV6-5 to TRBJ2-7; 8 bases match TRBD2. Trimming took 2 bases from V and 7 from J; bases not matched to a gene: 7. Germline V gives CDR1 MNHEY, CDR2 SVGAGI. The CDR3 covers 14 residues. Written as DNA, the CDR3 is TGTGCCAGCAGTTACCGAGCGGGAGTGGGTGAGCAGTACTTC. Protein sequence: CASSYRAGVGEQYF.

This chain links TRBV12-3 or TRBV12-4 with TRBJ2-2; D remains unclear. The CDR3 contains 13 residues. V dropped 3 bases and J dropped 5 bases, with 7 bases sitting between them. The DNA for the CDR3 is TGTGCCAGCAGTTTCTGGCAGACCGGGGAGCTGTTTTTT. This translates into CASSFWQTGELFF.

V gene TRBV5-1 combines with J gene TRBJ2-5; a possible D gene is TRBD1 (5 bases). CDR1 and CDR2 from the germline V gene are SGHRS and YFSETQ. Trimming removed 1 base at V and 5 bases at J, with 15 bases between. This CDR3 is built from 15 residues. In DNA, the CDR3 is TGCGCCAGCAGCTTGTTGCCATCAGGGCAGGAGACCCAGTACTTC. Protein: CASSLLPSGQETQYF.

The gene calls are TRBV29-1 and TRBJ1-5, with D maybe TRBD1 (6 bases). CDR1 is SQVTM, CDR2 ANQGSEA, per germline. The germline V and J ends were trimmed by 6 bases and 6 bases, with 15 bases remaining between them. This CDR3 contains 13 residues. CDR3 DNA: TGCAGCGTCCAACAGGGAGATGGTCAGCCCCAGCATTTT. The encoded protein is CSVQQGDGQPQHF.

This clonotype has a handful of counts. The chain joins TRBV5-1 to TRBJ1-1, with no clear D. The germline V gene encodes CDR1 SGHRS and CDR2 YFSETQ. The CDR3 spans 15 residues. Trimming removed 0 bases at V and 1 base at J, with 10 bases between. The CDR3 spells CASSLVVGKNTEAFF. Here the CDR3 DNA reads TGCGCCAGCAGCTTGGTGGTGGGGAAGAACACTGAAGCTTTCTTT.

The chain has TRBV29-1 and TRBJ2-1; 8 bases line up with TRBD2. Unmatched junction bases numbered 3, after V lost 5 bases and J lost 0 bases. There are 14 residues in the CDR3. The germline gives CDR1 SQVTM, CDR2 ANQGSEA. The CDR3 loop reads CSVRSGSSYNEQFF. The CDR3 coding sequence is TGCAGCGTTCGAAGCGGGAGCTCCTACAATGAGCAGTTCTTC.

This clonotype has a single count. The V gene is TRBV7-3, the J gene TRBJ2-7; the D is unclear. CDR3 size: 12 residues. Germline V gene data show CDR1 as SGHTA and CDR2 as FQGTGA. V was cut by 6 bases and J by 6 bases, with 12 bases left in between. Written as DNA, the CDR3 is TGTGCCAGCAGGTTATTTGGTGGCGAGCAGTACTTC. It translates to CASRLFGGEQYF.

This clonotype was recorded at least ten times. The gene calls are TRBV12-3 or TRBV12-4 and TRBJ2-3; 7 nucleotides match TRBD2. The junction had 11 bases not matched to a gene; V was cut back by 6 bases and J by 2 bases. The CDR3 covers 16 residues. CDR3 amino acids: CASSPPSGGLTDTQYF. The CDR3 DNA reads TGTGCCAGCAGCCCTCCTAGCGGAGGGCTCACAGATACGCAGTATTTT.

This clonotype showed up just a few times. The V call is TRBV7-2, the J call TRBJ1-1; D might be TRBD1 (5 bases). The germline gives CDR1 SGHTA, CDR2 FQGNSA. CDR3 size: 13 residues. Trimming cost V 7 bases and J 0 bases, with 9 bases left between them. CDR3 sequence reads: CASTRTMNTEAFF. The CDR3 DNA reads TGTGCCAGCACGAGGACAATGAACACTGAAGCTTTCTTT. The complete variable domain, with remaining parts taken from reference TRBV7-2 and TRBJ1-1, reads GAGVSQSPSNKVTEKGKDVELRCDPISGHTALYWYRQSLGQGLEFLIYFQGNSAPDKSGLPSDRFSAERTGGSVSTLTIQRTQQEDSAVYLCASTRTMNTEAFFGQGTRLTVV.

This clonotype was seen many times. The chain links TRBV5-6 to TRBJ2-7, with D tentatively TRBD2 (6 bases). Germline CDR1 SGHDT, CDR2 YYEEEE. CDR3 length equals 15 residues. V gave up 2 bases and J gave up 7 bases, with 19 bases separating them. CDR3 DNA: TGTGCCAGCAGCTTAGCGGAGGGGCTCGACATTGAGCAGTACTTC. Protein product: CASSLAEGLDIEQYF.

The V gene is TRBV3-1, the J gene TRBJ1-1; D is undetermined. V was clipped by 2 bases and J by 1 base, with 8 bases between them. CDR3 length: 14 amino acids. Germline loops: CDR1 LGHDT, CDR2 YNNKEL (reference sequence). As DNA, the CDR3 is TGTGCCAGCAGCCAAATGCAGTCGAACACTGAAGCTTTCTTT. Protein: CASSQMQSNTEAFF.

The chain recombines TRBV4-1 with TRBJ1-1, with 7 bases lining up with TRBD1. The CDR3 extends over 16 amino acids. Germline CDR1 is MGHRA and CDR2 is YSYEKL. After removal of 6 bases from V and 8 bases from J, the junction contained 18 bases not matched to a gene. The CDR3 spells CASSDRAATGSLEAFF. CDR3 nucleotides: TGCGCCAGCAGTGACAGGGCCGCGACAGGGAGTCTAGAAGCTTTCTTT.